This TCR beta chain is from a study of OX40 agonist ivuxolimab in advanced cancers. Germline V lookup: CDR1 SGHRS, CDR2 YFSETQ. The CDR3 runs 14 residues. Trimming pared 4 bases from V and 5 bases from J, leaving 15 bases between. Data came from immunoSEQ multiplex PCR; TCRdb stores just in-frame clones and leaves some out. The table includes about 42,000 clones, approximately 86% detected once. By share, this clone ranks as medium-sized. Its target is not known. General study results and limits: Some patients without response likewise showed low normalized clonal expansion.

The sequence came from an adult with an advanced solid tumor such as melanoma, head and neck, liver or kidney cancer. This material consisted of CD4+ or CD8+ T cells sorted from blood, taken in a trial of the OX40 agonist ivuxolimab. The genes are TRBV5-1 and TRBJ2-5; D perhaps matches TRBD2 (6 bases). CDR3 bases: TGCGCCAGCAGCCCCTTGACTAGTTTGGAGACCCAGTACTTC. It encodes CASSPLTSLETQYF.